Described below is a single TCR beta chain sequence and its context. Noted time point: patch test 3, about 24 weeks after DPC sensitization. Treatment specified: therapeutic diphenylcyclopropenone sensitization with weekly scalp DPC. The library tagged individual cDNA molecules with unique molecular identifiers. TCRdb re-called the RACE reads with MiXCR, one entry per CDR3 protein. The sample comprises 60,000 to 65,000 distinct CDR3 sequences, more than 9.5% of which are singletons, and approximately 2% rests with the top ten. This entry is derived from a study of human T cells and chemical hapten exposure. Trimming removed 6 bases at V and 0 bases at J, with 21 bases between. The CDR3 totals 18 residues. Germline loops: CDR1 SGHVS, CDR2 FNYEAQ.

The sequencing used whole blood, collected in connection with sensitization to the hapten diphenylcyclopropenone (DPC). V usage is TRBV7-6 and J usage is TRBJ2-4; D tentatively fits TRBD1 or TRBD2 (5 bases each). The origin of this receptor is a woman aged 25 to 39 with alopecia areata. Some clones in this sample may be carry-over from other donors' samples. The CDR3 coding sequence is TGTGCCAGCAGTGCCACATACCCAGGGACCCTAGCCAAAAACATTCAGTACTTC. Protein sequence: CASSATYPGTLAKNIQYF.